These T cell receptor beta chains were read from a single sample in a study of cytomegalovirus exposure and HLA in healthy donors. Generated by immunoSEQ multiplex PCR, the TCRdb table keeps only in-frame clones and is missing some. In the table there are roughly 120,000 clones, 73% of which are singletons. The sample consisted of PBMCs. The receptors were gathered from a woman aged 40 to 49 in good health and CMV-seronegative. Both conserved end residues are part of each CDR3. The order of the fields is clone size, J gene, D gene, V gene, CDR3 protein, CDR3 DNA. The D gene is left open where the match is weak. Some rows have no size entry. The others give once, few or many, or a class for an expanded clone.

>-|TRBJ2-7|TRBD1|TRBV5-4
CASSGQDAGRYEQYF
TGTGCCAGCAGCGGACAGGATGCAGGTCGCTACGAGCAGTACTTC
>-|TRBJ2-1|TRBD1|TRBV7-7
CASSSGQGSSYNEQFF
TGTGCCAGCAGCTCGGGACAGGGGAGTTCCTACAATGAGCAGTTCTTC
>once|TRBJ2-5|TRBD2|TRBV7-2
CASSSTPPSGGAGTQYF
TGTGCCAGCAGCTCCACCCCTCCCAGCGGGGGGGCCGGGACCCAGTACTTC
>-|TRBJ1-1|TRBD1|TRBV5-1
CASSIGTANTEAFF
TGCGCCAGCAGCATCGGGACAGCCAATACAGAAGCTTTCTTT
>-|TRBJ2-7|TRBD1|TRBV28
CASSLRDRDNYEQYF
TGTGCCAGCAGTTTAAGGGACAGGGATAACTACGAGCAGTACTTC
>-|TRBJ1-5|-|TRBV7-8
CASSFRRGLSNQPQHF
TGTGCCAGCAGCTTCCGCCGCGGGCTGTCCAATCAGCCCCAGCATTTT
>-|TRBJ2-3|-|TRBV7-3
CASSFFGGFTDTQYF
TGTGCCAGCAGCTTTTTTGGGGGGTTCACAGATACGCAGTATTTT
>once|TRBJ2-3|TRBD2|TRBV4-2
CASSQVAGTSGGNTDTQYF
TGTGCCAGCAGCCAAGTTGCCGGGACTAGCGGGGGGAACACAGATACGCAGTATTTT
>few|TRBJ1-4|-|TRBV7-2
CASSLGLNSEKLFF
TGTGCCAGCAGCTTAGGTCTTAACAGCGAAAAACTGTTTTTT
>-|TRBJ2-7|TRBD1|TRBV6-5
CASSLDRGNYEQYF
TGTGCCAGCAGTCTGGACAGGGGAAACTACGAGCAGTACTTC
>-|TRBJ2-5|TRBD1|TRBV4-3
CASSQGTGPETQYF
TGCGCCAGCAGCCAAGGGACAGGGCCAGAGACCCAGTACTTC